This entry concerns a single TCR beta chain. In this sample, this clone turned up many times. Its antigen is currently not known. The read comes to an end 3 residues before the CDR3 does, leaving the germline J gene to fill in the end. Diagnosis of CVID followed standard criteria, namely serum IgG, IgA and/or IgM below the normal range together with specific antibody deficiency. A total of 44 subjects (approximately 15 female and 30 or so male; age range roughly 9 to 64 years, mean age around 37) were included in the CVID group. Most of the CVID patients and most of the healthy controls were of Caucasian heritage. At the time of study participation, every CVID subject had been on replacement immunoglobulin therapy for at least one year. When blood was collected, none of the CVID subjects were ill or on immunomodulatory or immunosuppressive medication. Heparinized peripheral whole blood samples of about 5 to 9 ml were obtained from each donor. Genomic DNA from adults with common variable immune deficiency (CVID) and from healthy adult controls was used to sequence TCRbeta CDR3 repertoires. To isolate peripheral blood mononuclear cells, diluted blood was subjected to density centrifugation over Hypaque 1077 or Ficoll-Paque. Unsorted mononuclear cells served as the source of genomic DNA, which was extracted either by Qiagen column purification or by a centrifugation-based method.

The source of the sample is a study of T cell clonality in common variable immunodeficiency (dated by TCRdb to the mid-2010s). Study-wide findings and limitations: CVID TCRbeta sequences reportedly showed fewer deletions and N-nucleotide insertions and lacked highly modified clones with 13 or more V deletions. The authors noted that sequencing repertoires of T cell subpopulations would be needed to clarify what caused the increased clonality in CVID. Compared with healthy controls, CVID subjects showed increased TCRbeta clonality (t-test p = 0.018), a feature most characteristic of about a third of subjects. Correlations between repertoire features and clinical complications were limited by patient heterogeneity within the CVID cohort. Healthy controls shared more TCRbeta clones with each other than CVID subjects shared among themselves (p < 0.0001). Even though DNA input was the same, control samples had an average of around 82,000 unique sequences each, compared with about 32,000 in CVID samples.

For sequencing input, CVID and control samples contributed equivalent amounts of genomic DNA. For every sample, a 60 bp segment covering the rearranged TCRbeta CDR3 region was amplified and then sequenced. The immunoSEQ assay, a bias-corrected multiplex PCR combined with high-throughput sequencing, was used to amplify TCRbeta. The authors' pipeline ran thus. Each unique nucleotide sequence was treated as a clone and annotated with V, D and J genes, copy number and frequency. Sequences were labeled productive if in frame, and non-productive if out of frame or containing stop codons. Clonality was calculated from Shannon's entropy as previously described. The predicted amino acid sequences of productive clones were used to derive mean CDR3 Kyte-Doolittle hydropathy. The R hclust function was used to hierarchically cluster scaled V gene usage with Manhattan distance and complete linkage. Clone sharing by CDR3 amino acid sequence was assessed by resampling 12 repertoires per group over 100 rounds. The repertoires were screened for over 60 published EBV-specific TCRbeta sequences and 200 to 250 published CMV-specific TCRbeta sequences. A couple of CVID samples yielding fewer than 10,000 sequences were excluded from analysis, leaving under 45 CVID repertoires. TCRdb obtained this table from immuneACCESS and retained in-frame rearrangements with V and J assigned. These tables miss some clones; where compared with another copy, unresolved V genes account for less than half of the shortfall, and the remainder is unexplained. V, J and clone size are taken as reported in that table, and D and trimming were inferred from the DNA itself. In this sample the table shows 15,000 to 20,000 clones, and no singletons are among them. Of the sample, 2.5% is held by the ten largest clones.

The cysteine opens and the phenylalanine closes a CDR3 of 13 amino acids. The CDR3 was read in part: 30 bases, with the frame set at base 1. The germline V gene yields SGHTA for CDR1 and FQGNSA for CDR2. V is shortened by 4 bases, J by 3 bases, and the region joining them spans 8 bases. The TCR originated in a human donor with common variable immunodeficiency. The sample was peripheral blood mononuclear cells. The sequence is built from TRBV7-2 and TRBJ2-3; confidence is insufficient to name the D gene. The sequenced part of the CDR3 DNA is TGTGCCAGCAGCTCCTTACAGACAGATACG. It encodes CASSSLQTDT. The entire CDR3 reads CASSSLQTDTQYF.